The 5 T cell receptor beta chains reported below all come from one sample, sequenced in a study of OX40 agonist ivuxolimab in advanced cancers. This table comes from immunoSEQ multiplex PCR, and its TCRdb copy is limited to in-frame clones, with some not included. The sample holds tens of thousands of clones; roughly 88% are singletons and the top ten take approximately 1.1%. Sample: CD4+ or CD8+ T cells sorted from blood, taken in a trial of the OX40 agonist ivuxolimab. Receptor source: an adult with an advanced solid tumor such as melanoma, head and neck, liver or kidney cancer.

Turning to this clone: An end of the junction differs from the germline gene, which may be a read error. The chain recombines TRBV11-2 with TRBJ2-3; 13 bases fit TRBD2. The CDR3 spans 15 residues. Looked up from germline, CDR1 is SGHAT and CDR2 is FQNNGV. CDR3 DNA sequence: TGTGCCAGCAGCCCAGGGACTAGCGGGGCAGATACGCGGTATTTT. Translation gives CASSPGTSGADTRYF. Drawing the rest from reference TRBV11-2 and TRBJ2-3, the complete variable domain is EAGVAQSPRYKIIEKRQSVAFWCNPISGHATLYWYQQILGQGPKLLIQFQNNGVVDDSQLPKDRFSAERLKGVDSTLKIQPAKLEDSAVYLCASSPGTSGADTRYFGPGTRLTVL.

The V call is TRBV29-1, the J call TRBJ2-1; TRBD2 matches at 9 bases. V trimming: 7 bases; J trimming: 4 bases; junction bases outside the gene matches: 8. The CDR3 extends over 14 amino acids. Per the germline V gene, CDR1 is SQVTM and CDR2 is ANQGSEA. The DNA for the CDR3 is TGCAGCGGCGCCGCGGGGGGGGGATACAATGAGCAGTTCTTC. This sequence encodes CSGAAGGGYNEQFF.

Written as DNA, the CDR3 is TGTGCCAGCTCACCTGGACAGGGGGCGCGTAACACCATATATTTT. It is translated as CASSPGQGARNTIYF. The gene calls are TRBV18 and TRBJ1-3; the match to TRBD1 covers 11 bases. The germline CDR1 and CDR2 sequences are KGHSH and LQKENI. The V and J ends lost 3 bases and 7 bases, in that order; junction bases with no gene match: 5. The CDR3 is 15 residues long.

This clone has a single count. The chain employs TRBV28 and TRBJ1-2; 7 bases match TRBD1. Germline loops: CDR1 MDHEN, CDR2 SYDVKM. V was clipped by 8 bases and J by 5 bases; unmatched bases: 8. The CDR3 has 13 amino acids. The CDR3: CASEPGQQYGYTF. DNA of the CDR3: TGTGCCAGCGAGCCGGGACAGCAGTATGGCTACACCTTC.

The chain links TRBV7-5 to TRBJ2-1; the D segment call TRBD2 is taken from the table without a DNA check. TRBV7-5 is a pseudogene segment. This CDR3 spans 17 amino acids. CDR3: CVRSSSPRLDAYNEQFF. In DNA, the CDR3 is TGTGTCAGAAGCTCCTCGCCCCGACTAGACGCCTACAATGAGCAGTTCTTC.